These 9 T cell receptor beta chains originate from one sample sequenced in a study of T cell repertoires in cytomegalovirus infection. A single record per CDR3 protein comes from TCRdb applying MiXCR to the reads. The sample contains around 95,000 distinct CDR3 sequences, approximately 32% of which appear only once. These TCRs are of unknown antigen specificity. This specimen was CD8+ T cells from cultured PBMCs, taken from culture after CMV antigen stimulation. These receptors all come from a human donor in good health (CMV status not recorded). Some clones in this sample may be carry-over from other donors' samples.

This clonotype was observed many times. The V and J genes are TRBV12-3 or TRBV12-4 and TRBJ1-2; the match to TRBD1 covers 7 bases. The CDR3 length is 11 residues. V was pared by 4 bases and J by 9 bases, with 2 bases of the junction left unmatched. This CDR3 reads CASSSTGSYTF. The CDR3 DNA reads TGTGCCAGCAGTTCGACAGGGAGCTACACCTTC.

There are a few counts of this clonotype. CDR3 coding DNA: TGTGCCAGCAGTTTATCTCACACCTCTGGAAACACCATATATTTT. Translating gives CASSLSHTSGNTIYF. The chain employs TRBV27 and TRBJ1-3; D gene uncertain. The CDR3 spans 15 residues. Trimming took 0 bases from V and 0 from J, leaving 6 bases between them. Germline CDR1 is MNHEY and CDR2 is SMNVEV (reference sequence).

The chain links TRBV23-1 to TRBJ1-1, with no clear D. TRBV23-1 qualifies as an ORF whose function is uncertain. Trimming removed 0 bases at V and 3 bases at J, with 11 bases between. The CDR3 length is 15 residues. CDR3 bases: TGCGCCAGCAGTCAATCCAAAGAGAGCGACACTGAAGCTTTCTTT. Its protein is CASSQSKESDTEAFF.

CDR3: CASSSRQGYNEQFF. DNA of the CDR3: TGTGCCAGCAGTAGCCGACAGGGCTACAATGAGCAGTTCTTC. This chain uses TRBV6-5 with TRBJ2-1; 7 positions agree with TRBD1. The CDR3 covers 14 residues. The germline V gene has CDR1 MNHEY and CDR2 SVGAGI. V shed 5 bases and J 3 bases; nucleotides not matched to a gene: 4.

This clonotype was seen a handful of times. This chain connects TRBV2 to TRBJ2-3; TRBD1 matches at 7 bases. CDR3 length: 17 amino acids. V dropped 7 bases and J dropped 5; count of bases not matched to a gene: 18. From germline, CDR1 is SNHLY and CDR2 FYNNEI. CDR3 residues: CASNWDVNRGKEDTQYF. The DNA of the CDR3 is TGTGCCAGCAACTGGGACGTGAACAGGGGCAAGGAAGATACGCAGTATTTT.

The table lists this clonotype with many counts. This sequence joins TRBV7-2 and TRBJ1-1; weak D call: TRBD1 (5 bases). Deletions cut 8 bases from V and 7 bases from J, with 20 bases between. Germline assignment: CDR1 SGHTA and CDR2 FQGNSA. The CDR3 has 14 amino acids. The CDR3 DNA follows: TGTGCCAGCGGGACGAAGACAGTGTTAGTTGAAGCTTTCTTT. Its protein is CASGTKTVLVEAFF.

The sample holds many counts of this clonotype. The V and J genes are TRBV7-9 and TRBJ2-1; 7 nucleotides line up with TRBD1. The CDR3 is 12 residues long. The V segment lost 5 bases and the J segment 10 bases; nucleotides outside the gene matches: 5. CDR1 is SEHNR and CDR2 is FQNEAQ in the germline V gene (reference sequence). For the CDR3, the DNA is TGTGCCAGCAGCCTAACAGGGGACGAGCAGTTCTTC. As protein: CASSLTGDEQFF.

This clonotype has a handful of counts. The chain carries TRBV12-3 or TRBV12-4 and TRBJ1-4; maybe TRBD1 (6 bases). This CDR3 comprises 16 residues. The V and J ends lost 7 bases and 3 bases respectively, with 18 bases between them. The CDR3: CASTFRLSGANEKLFF. CDR3 in DNA: TGTGCCAGCACTTTCCGCTTATCAGGGGCTAATGAAAAACTGTTTTTT.

This clonotype was detected a few times. The chain employs TRBV2 and TRBJ1-5; D is perhaps TRBD1 (6 bases). Trimming removed 4 bases at V and 7 bases at J, with 11 bases between. The CDR3 is made up of 13 amino acids. The germline CDR1 and CDR2 sequences are SNHLY and FYNNEI. The CDR3: CASSADRNQPQHF. Written as DNA, the CDR3 is TGTGCCAGCAGTGCCGACAGGAACCAGCCCCAGCATTTT. Supplemented by reference TRBV2 and TRBJ1-5, the full variable domain reads EPEVTQTPSHQVTQMGQEVILRCVPISNHLYFYWYRQILGQKVEFLVSFYNNEISEKSEIFDDQFSVERPDGSNFTLKIRSTKLEDSAMYFCASSADRNQPQHFGDGTRLSIL.